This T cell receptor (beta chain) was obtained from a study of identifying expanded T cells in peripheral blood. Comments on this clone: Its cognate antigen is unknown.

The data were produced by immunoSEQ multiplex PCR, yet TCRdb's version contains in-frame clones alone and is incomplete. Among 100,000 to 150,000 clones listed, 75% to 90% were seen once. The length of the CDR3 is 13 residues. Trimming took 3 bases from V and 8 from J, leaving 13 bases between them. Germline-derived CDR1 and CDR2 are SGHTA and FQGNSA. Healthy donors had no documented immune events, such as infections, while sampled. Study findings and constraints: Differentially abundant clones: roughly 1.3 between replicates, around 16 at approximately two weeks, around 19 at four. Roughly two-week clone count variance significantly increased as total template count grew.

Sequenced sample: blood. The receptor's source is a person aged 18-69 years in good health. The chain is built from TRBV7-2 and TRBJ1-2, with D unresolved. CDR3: CASSFFGFRGYTF. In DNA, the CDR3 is TGTGCCAGCAGCTTTTTTGGTTTTCGCGGCTACACCTTC.